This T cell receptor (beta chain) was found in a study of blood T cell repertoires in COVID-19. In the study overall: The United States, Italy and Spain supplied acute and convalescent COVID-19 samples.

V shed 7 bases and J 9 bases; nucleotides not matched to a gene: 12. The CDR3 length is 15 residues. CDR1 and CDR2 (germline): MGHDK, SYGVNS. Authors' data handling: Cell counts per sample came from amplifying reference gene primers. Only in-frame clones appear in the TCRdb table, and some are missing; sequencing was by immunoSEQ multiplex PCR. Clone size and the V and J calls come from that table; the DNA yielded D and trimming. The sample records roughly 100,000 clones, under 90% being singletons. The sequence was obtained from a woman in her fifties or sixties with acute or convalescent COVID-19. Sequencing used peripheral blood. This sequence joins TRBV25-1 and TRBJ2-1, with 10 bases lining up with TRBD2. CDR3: CASNPLAGVSAEQFF. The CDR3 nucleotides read TGTGCCAGCAATCCCCTAGCGGGAGTTTCGGCTGAGCAGTTCTTC.